The rows below give T cell receptor beta chains drawn from one sample of a study of T cell responses to AZD1222 COVID-19 vaccine. Some clones are missing from TCRdb's copy, which holds only in-frame ones; the method was immunoSEQ multiplex PCR. Of roughly 30,000 clones in the sample, about 84% are singletons; the top ten hold roughly 4.5%. Sequencing used peripheral blood, obtained 28 days after the second AZD1222 dose. Every receptor here comes from an adult who received the AZD1222 COVID-19 vaccine. The CDR3 runs from the conserved cysteine through the conserved F or W. Each record gives: CDR3 length, J gene, D gene, V gene, clone size, CDR3 protein, CDR3 DNA. A D gene is named only where the DNA matches it firmly. Only part of the rows carry a size: once, few, many, or a class if the clone is expanded.

len: 13
j_gene: TRBJ1-2
d_gene: TRBD1
v_gene: TRBV7-6
abundance: few
CDR3aa: CASSRFQGDGYTF
CDR3nt: TGTGCCAGCAGCCGTTTTCAGGGGGACGGCTACACCTTC

len: 10
j_gene: TRBJ1-2
d_gene: -
v_gene: TRBV19
abundance: -
CDR3aa: CASMGYGYTF
CDR3nt: TGTGCCAGTATGGGGTATGGCTACACCTTC

len: 16
j_gene: TRBJ1-1
d_gene: TRBD1
v_gene: TRBV7-2
abundance: once
CDR3aa: CASSSFSTGVGTEAFF
CDR3nt: TGTGCCAGCAGCTCGTTTTCTACAGGGGTGGGCACTGAAGCTTTCTTT

len: 12
j_gene: TRBJ1-2
d_gene: -
v_gene: TRBV24-1
abundance: -
CDR3aa: CATSGSGYGYTF
CDR3nt: TGTGCCACCAGTGGGTCAGGGTATGGCTACACCTTC

len: 15
j_gene: TRBJ2-7
d_gene: -
v_gene: TRBV18
abundance: -
CDR3aa: CASSPVNSADYEQYF
CDR3nt: TGTGCCAGCTCACCAGTCAATAGCGCGGATTACGAGCAGTACTTC

len: 18
j_gene: TRBJ1-4
d_gene: -
v_gene: TRBV6-4
abundance: medium-sized
CDR3aa: CASSDSLGTGATNEKLFF
CDR3nt: TGTGCCAGCAGTGACTCGCTAGGTACCGGGGCAACTAATGAAAAACTGTTTTTT

len: 15
j_gene: TRBJ2-1
d_gene: TRBD2
v_gene: TRBV2
abundance: -
CDR3aa: CASSKLAGGGNEQFF
CDR3nt: TGTGCCAGCAGTAAACTAGCGGGGGGAGGCAATGAGCAGTTCTTC

len: 18
j_gene: TRBJ2-1
d_gene: -
v_gene: TRBV24-1
abundance: -
CDR3aa: CATSDLLPGAEDYNEQFF
CDR3nt: TGTGCCACCAGTGATTTGCTGCCCGGGGCAGAGGACTACAATGAGCAGTTCTTC

len: 16
j_gene: TRBJ2-1
d_gene: -
v_gene: TRBV6-4
abundance: -
CDR3aa: CASSDSALVANNEQFF
CDR3nt: TGTGCCAGCAGTGACTCGGCACTAGTGGCGAACAATGAGCAGTTCTTC

len: 11
j_gene: TRBJ2-3
d_gene: -
v_gene: TRBV10-1
abundance: medium-sized
CDR3aa: CASSITDTQYF
CDR3nt: TGCGCCAGCAGTATAACAGATACGCAGTATTTT

len: 16
j_gene: TRBJ2-6
d_gene: -
v_gene: TRBV4-2
abundance: -
CDR3aa: CASSQIGGTGANVLTF
CDR3nt: TGTGCCAGCAGCCAGATAGGAGGTACTGGGGCCAACGTCCTGACTTTC

len: 17
j_gene: TRBJ1-6
d_gene: -
v_gene: TRBV3-1/TRBV3-2
abundance: few
CDR3aa: CASSQGRTGPDNSPLHF
CDR3nt: TGTGCCAGCAGCCAAGGGCGCACAGGGCCGGATAATTCACCCCTCCACTTT

len: 16
j_gene: TRBJ2-1
d_gene: TRBD2
v_gene: TRBV7-9
abundance: -
CDR3aa: CASSPRGGVTYNEQFF
CDR3nt: TGTGCCAGCAGCCCCCGGGGGGGTGTCACCTACAATGAGCAGTTCTTC

len: 17
j_gene: TRBJ2-2
d_gene: TRBD1
v_gene: TRBV3-1/TRBV3-2
abundance: -
CDR3aa: CASSVGQGRVDTGELFF
CDR3nt: TGTGCCAGCAGCGTTGGACAGGGTAGGGTGGACACCGGGGAGCTGTTTTTT

len: 17
j_gene: TRBJ2-2
d_gene: TRBD1
v_gene: TRBV9
abundance: -
CDR3aa: CASSVVGTGTDTGELFF
CDR3nt: TGTGCCAGCAGCGTAGTTGGGACAGGGACGGACACCGGGGAGCTGTTTTTT

len: 15
j_gene: TRBJ2-7
d_gene: TRBD1
v_gene: TRBV7-8
abundance: -
CDR3aa: CASSPGQGGTYEQYF
CDR3nt: TGTGCCAGCAGCCCCGGACAGGGGGGAACCTACGAGCAGTACTTC

len: 13
j_gene: TRBJ2-2
d_gene: -
v_gene: TRBV28
abundance: -
CDR3aa: CASSFTITGELFF
CDR3nt: TGTGCCAGCAGTTTTACTATCACCGGGGAGCTGTTTTTT

len: 12
j_gene: TRBJ1-2
d_gene: -
v_gene: TRBV28
abundance: -
CDR3aa: CASTWQNYGYTF
CDR3nt: TGTGCCAGCACATGGCAGAACTATGGCTACACCTTC

len: 12
j_gene: TRBJ1-4
d_gene: -
v_gene: TRBV19
abundance: -
CDR3aa: CASSIRNEKLFF
CDR3nt: TGTGCCAGTAGTATCCGGAATGAAAAACTGTTTTTT

len: 17
j_gene: TRBJ2-6
d_gene: -
v_gene: TRBV4-2
abundance: -
CDR3aa: CASSQHGTNSGANVLTF
CDR3nt: TGTGCCAGCAGCCAACACGGGACCAACTCTGGGGCCAACGTCCTGACTTTC

len: 14
j_gene: TRBJ1-2
d_gene: -
v_gene: TRBV29-1
abundance: -
CDR3aa: CSVEDQTRTYGYTF
CDR3nt: TGCAGCGTTGAAGACCAAACTCGGACCTATGGCTACACCTTC

len: 15
j_gene: TRBJ2-1
d_gene: TRBD2
v_gene: TRBV5-1
abundance: -
CDR3aa: CASRRSGGVYNEQFF
CDR3nt: TGCGCCAGCAGAAGAAGCGGGGGGGTTTATAATGAGCAGTTCTTC

len: 11
j_gene: TRBJ2-5
d_gene: -
v_gene: TRBV5-8
abundance: -
CDR3aa: CASSLRETQYF
CDR3nt: TGTGCCAGCAGCTTGAGGGAGACCCAGTACTTC

len: 15
j_gene: TRBJ1-3
d_gene: TRBD1
v_gene: TRBV5-1
abundance: -
CDR3aa: CASSSGQGDGNTIYF
CDR3nt: TGCGCCAGCAGCTCTGGACAGGGCGATGGAAACACCATATATTTT

len: 17
j_gene: TRBJ2-1
d_gene: TRBD2
v_gene: TRBV9
abundance: -
CDR3aa: CASSPRGGEGPYNEQFF
CDR3nt: TGTGCCAGCAGCCCCCGGGGAGGGGAGGGACCTTACAATGAGCAGTTCTTC

len: 17
j_gene: TRBJ2-1
d_gene: TRBD2
v_gene: TRBV10-1
abundance: -
CDR3aa: CASSSYSGGTSGNEQFF
CDR3nt: TGCGCCAGCAGTTCTTATAGCGGGGGAACCTCTGGCAATGAGCAGTTCTTC

len: 15
j_gene: TRBJ2-3
d_gene: -
v_gene: TRBV6-5
abundance: -
CDR3aa: CASSIDSASTDTQYF
CDR3nt: TGTGCCAGCAGCATAGACAGTGCTAGCACAGATACGCAGTATTTT

len: 15
j_gene: TRBJ1-1
d_gene: -
v_gene: TRBV19
abundance: -
CDR3aa: CASSIFGNLGTEAFF
CDR3nt: TGTGCCAGTAGTATTTTCGGGAATCTTGGCACTGAAGCTTTCTTT

len: 17
j_gene: TRBJ1-2
d_gene: -
v_gene: TRBV6-1
abundance: -
CDR3aa: CASSAYARALANYGYTF
CDR3nt: TGTGCCAGCAGTGCATACGCTAGGGCGCTAGCTAACTATGGCTACACCTTC

len: 14
j_gene: TRBJ1-2
d_gene: -
v_gene: TRBV10-2
abundance: -
CDR3aa: CASSDRGANYGYTF
CDR3nt: TGCGCCAGCAGTGACAGGGGTGCTAACTATGGCTACACCTTC

len: 15
j_gene: TRBJ2-1
d_gene: TRBD2
v_gene: TRBV4-3
abundance: -
CDR3aa: CASSQDGGSPGEQFF
CDR3nt: TGCGCCAGCAGCCAAGATGGCGGGAGTCCAGGTGAGCAGTTCTTC

len: 15
j_gene: TRBJ2-7
d_gene: TRBD2
v_gene: TRBV2
abundance: -
CDR3aa: CASSELRTRRSEQYF
CDR3nt: TGTGCCAGCAGTGAATTGCGGACTAGGCGCTCCGAGCAGTACTTC

len: 13
j_gene: TRBJ2-1
d_gene: TRBD1
v_gene: TRBV11-1
abundance: -
CDR3aa: CASSFREDRGMFF
CDR3nt: TGTGCCAGCAGCTTTCGGGAGGACAGGGGTATGTTCTTC

len: 17
j_gene: TRBJ2-5
d_gene: TRBD2
v_gene: TRBV7-6
abundance: -
CDR3aa: CASSPRSGTSVGETQYF
CDR3nt: TGTGCCAGCAGCCCACGCTCCGGGACTAGCGTAGGGGAGACCCAGTACTTC

len: 15
j_gene: TRBJ1-6
d_gene: -
v_gene: TRBV7-9
abundance: large
CDR3aa: CASSPPPRMNSPLHF
CDR3nt: TGTGCCAGCAGCCCCCCACCGCGTATGAATTCACCCCTCCACTTT

len: 15
j_gene: TRBJ1-5
d_gene: -
v_gene: TRBV2
abundance: -
CDR3aa: CASSEAYGTFQPQHF
CDR3nt: TGTGCCAGCAGTGAAGCTTATGGGACGTTTCAGCCCCAGCATTTT

len: 13
j_gene: TRBJ2-7
d_gene: -
v_gene: TRBV5-1
abundance: -
CDR3aa: CASSLGAEYEQYF
CDR3nt: TGCGCCAGCAGCTTGGGGGCAGAATACGAGCAGTACTTC

len: 15
j_gene: TRBJ1-1
d_gene: -
v_gene: TRBV11-2
abundance: once
CDR3aa: CASSFSYSATSEAFF
CDR3nt: TGTGCCAGCAGCTTCAGTTACAGCGCAACTAGTGAAGCTTTCTTT

len: 13
j_gene: TRBJ2-7
d_gene: -
v_gene: TRBV5-1
abundance: -
CDR3aa: CASSLTGNYEQYF
CDR3nt: TGCGCCAGCAGCTTGACAGGGAACTACGAGCAGTACTTC

len: 14
j_gene: TRBJ2-7
d_gene: -
v_gene: TRBV5-6
abundance: -
CDR3aa: CASSLTGLTYEQYF
CDR3nt: TGTGCCAGCAGCCTGACGGGACTGACCTACGAGCAGTACTTC

len: 14
j_gene: TRBJ1-2
d_gene: -
v_gene: TRBV6-6
abundance: -
CDR3aa: CASSATGNFRGYTF
CDR3nt: TGTGCCAGCAGCGCTACAGGGAACTTTCGTGGCTACACCTTC

len: 15
j_gene: TRBJ2-7
d_gene: -
v_gene: TRBV21-1
abundance: -
CDR3aa: CASSKVSRSAYEQYF
CDR3nt: TGTGCCAGCAGCAAAGTTAGCAGGTCAGCCTACGAGCAGTACTTC

len: 16
j_gene: TRBJ2-7
d_gene: TRBD1
v_gene: TRBV11-2
abundance: -
CDR3aa: CASSSLKADRSYEQYF
CDR3nt: TGTGCCAGCAGCTCCCTCAAAGCGGACAGGTCCTACGAGCAGTACTTC

len: 14
j_gene: TRBJ2-5
d_gene: -
v_gene: TRBV19
abundance: few
CDR3aa: CASSIQGSMETQYF
CDR3nt: TGTGCCAGTAGTATCCAGGGTTCTATGGAGACCCAGTACTTC

len: 15
j_gene: TRBJ1-3
d_gene: TRBD1
v_gene: TRBV3-1/TRBV3-2
abundance: -
CDR3aa: CASSRQGNSGNTIYF
CDR3nt: TGTGCCAGCAGCCGACAGGGAAACTCTGGAAACACCATATATTTT

len: 16
j_gene: TRBJ2-3
d_gene: -
v_gene: TRBV21-1
abundance: -
CDR3aa: CASSNQGAGVENTQYF
CDR3nt: TGTGCCAGCAGCAACCAAGGCGCGGGGGTCGAAAATACGCAGTATTTT

len: 14
j_gene: TRBJ2-5
d_gene: -
v_gene: TRBV18
abundance: -
CDR3aa: CASSPLGAKETQYF
CDR3nt: TGTGCCAGCTCACCACTGGGGGCCAAAGAGACCCAGTACTTC

len: 15
j_gene: TRBJ1-4
d_gene: -
v_gene: TRBV6-5
abundance: -
CDR3aa: CASSYHRARGEKLFF
CDR3nt: TGTGCCAGCAGTTACCACAGGGCGCGGGGTGAAAAACTGTTTTTT